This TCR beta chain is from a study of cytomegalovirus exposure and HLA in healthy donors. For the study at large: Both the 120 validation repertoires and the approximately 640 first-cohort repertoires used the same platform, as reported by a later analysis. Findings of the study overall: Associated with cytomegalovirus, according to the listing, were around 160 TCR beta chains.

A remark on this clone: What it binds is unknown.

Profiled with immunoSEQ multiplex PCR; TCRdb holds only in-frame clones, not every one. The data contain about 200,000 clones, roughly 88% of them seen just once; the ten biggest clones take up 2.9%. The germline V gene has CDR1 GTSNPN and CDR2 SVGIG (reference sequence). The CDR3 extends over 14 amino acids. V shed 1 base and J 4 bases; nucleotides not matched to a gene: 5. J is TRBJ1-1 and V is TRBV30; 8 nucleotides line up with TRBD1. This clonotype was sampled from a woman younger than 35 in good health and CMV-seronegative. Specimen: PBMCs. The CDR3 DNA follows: TGTGCCTGGAGTGGAAGAACAGGGGGCACTGAAGCTTTCTTT. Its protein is CAWSGRTGGTEAFF.